The clone carrying this T cell receptor beta chain was seen only once. TCRdb's copy holds only in-frame clones and misses some; the assay was immunoSEQ multiplex PCR. This table holds around 150,000 clones, about 84% found once. The data stem from a study of blood T cell repertoires in COVID-19. Overall study context: COVID-19 samples, acute and convalescent, were from the United States, Italy and Spain.

This study enrolled people aged 18 to 89 from about 26 US geographic areas. Clinical history as reported by participants underpinned cohort assignment. Trimming removed 9 bases from V and 0 bases from J, with 11 bases in between. Germline V gene lookup returns CDR1 MNHEY and CDR2 SVGAGI. CDR3 length: 14 amino acids. The sequenced material came from PBMCs or T cells enriched from blood (not recorded which). The J gene is TRBJ2-2, the V gene TRBV6-5, with D possibly matching TRBD2 (6 bases). The sequence derives from a man aged 35 to 55 who had recovered from COVID-19. The DNA of the CDR3 is TGTGCCAGTTGGGAGGCCCCGAACACCGGGGAGCTGTTTTTT. Translation: CASWEAPNTGELFF.